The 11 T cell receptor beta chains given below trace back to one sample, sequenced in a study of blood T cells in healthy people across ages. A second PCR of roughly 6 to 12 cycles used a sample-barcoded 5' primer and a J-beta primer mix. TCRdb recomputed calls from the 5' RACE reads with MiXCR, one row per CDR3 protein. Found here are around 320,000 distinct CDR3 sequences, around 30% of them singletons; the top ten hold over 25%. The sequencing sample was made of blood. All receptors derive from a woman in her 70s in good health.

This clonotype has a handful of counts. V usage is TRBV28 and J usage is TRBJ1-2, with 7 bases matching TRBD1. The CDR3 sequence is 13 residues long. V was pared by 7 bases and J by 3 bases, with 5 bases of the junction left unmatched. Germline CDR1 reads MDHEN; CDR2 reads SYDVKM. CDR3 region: CASTQGGDYGYTF. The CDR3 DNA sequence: TGTGCCAGCACCCAGGGGGGAGACTATGGCTACACCTTC.

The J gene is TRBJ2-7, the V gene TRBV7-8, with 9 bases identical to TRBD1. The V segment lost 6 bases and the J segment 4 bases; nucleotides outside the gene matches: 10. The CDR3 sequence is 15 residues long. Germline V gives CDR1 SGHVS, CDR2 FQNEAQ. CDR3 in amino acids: CASSVGTGLEYEQYF. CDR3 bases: TGTGCCAGCAGTGTCGGGACAGGGCTAGAGTACGAGCAGTACTTC.

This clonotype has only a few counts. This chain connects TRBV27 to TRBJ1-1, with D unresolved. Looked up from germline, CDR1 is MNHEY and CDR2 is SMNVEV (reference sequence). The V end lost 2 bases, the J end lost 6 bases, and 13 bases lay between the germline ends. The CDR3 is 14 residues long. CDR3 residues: CASSLAQSNAEAFF. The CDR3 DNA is TGTGCCAGCAGTTTAGCACAGTCCAACGCTGAAGCTTTCTTT.

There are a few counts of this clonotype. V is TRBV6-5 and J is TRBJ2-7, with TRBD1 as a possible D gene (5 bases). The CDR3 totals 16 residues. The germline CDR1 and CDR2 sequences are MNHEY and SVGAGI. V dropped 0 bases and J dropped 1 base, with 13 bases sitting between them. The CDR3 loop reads CASSYSMATASYEQYF. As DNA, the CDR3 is TGTGCCAGCAGTTACTCGATGGCGACAGCATCCTACGAGCAGTACTTC.

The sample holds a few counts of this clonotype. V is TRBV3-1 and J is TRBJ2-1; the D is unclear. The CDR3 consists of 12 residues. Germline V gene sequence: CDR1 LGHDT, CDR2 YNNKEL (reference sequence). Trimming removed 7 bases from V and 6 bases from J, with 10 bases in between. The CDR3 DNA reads TGTGCCAGCAATCGGGTCGGCAATGAGCAGTTCTTC. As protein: CASNRVGNEQFF.

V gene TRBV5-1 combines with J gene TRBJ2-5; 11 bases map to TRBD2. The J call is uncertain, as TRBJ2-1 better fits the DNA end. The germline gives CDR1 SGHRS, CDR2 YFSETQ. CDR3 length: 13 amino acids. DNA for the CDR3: TGCGCCAGCAGTCGACTAGCGGGATATGAGCAGTTCTTC. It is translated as CASSRLAGYEQFF.

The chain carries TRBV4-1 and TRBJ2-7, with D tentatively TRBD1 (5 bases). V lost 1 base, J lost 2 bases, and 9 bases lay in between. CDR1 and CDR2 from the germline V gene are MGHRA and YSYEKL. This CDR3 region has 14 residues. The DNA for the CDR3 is TGCGCCAGCAGCCAAGGACAGCAGACCTACGAGCAGTACTTC. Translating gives CASSQGQQTYEQYF.

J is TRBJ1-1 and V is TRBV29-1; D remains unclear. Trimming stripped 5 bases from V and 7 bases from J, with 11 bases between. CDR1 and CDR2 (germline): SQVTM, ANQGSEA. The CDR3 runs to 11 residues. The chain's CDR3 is CSVHVFYEAFF. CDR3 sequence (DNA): TGCAGCGTTCATGTTTTTTATGAAGCTTTCTTT.

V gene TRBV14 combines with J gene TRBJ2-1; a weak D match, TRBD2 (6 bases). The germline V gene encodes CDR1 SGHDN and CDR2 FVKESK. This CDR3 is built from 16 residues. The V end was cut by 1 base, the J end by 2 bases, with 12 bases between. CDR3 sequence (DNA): TGTGCCAGCAGCCAAGCGTGGGGAGGAACCTACAATGAGCAGTTCTTC. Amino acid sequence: CASSQAWGGTYNEQFF.

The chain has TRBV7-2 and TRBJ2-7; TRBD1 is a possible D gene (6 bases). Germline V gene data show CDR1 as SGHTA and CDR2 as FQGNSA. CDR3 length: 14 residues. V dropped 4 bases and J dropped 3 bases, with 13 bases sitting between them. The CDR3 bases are TGTGCCAGCAGCTCGGGACACCTAGTCTACGAGCAGTACTTC. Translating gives CASSSGHLVYEQYF.

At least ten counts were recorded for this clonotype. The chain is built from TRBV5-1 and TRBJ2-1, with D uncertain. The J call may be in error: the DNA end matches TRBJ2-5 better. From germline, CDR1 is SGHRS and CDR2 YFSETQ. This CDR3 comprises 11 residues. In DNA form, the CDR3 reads TGCGCCAGCAGCTTTGACGAGACCCAGTACTTC. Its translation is CASSFDETQYF.